Listed below are T cell receptor beta chains from one sample, sequenced in a study of T cell responses to AZD1222 COVID-19 vaccine. Assay used: immunoSEQ multiplex PCR; TCRdb lists only in-frame clones, some missing. The sample lists 75,000 to 95,000 clones, about 85% occurring once. Source: peripheral blood, taken on day 0 of AZD1222 vaccination. The source of these receptors is an adult in good health. The conserved cysteine and the conserved F or W are not part of the CDR3 here. Some rows mark clone size as missing; the rest say once, few, many or name a class of expanded clone.

clone_size j_call v_call cdr3_aa
few TRBJ2-2 TRBV7-3 ASSLQVTGELF
few TRBJ2-1 TRBV18 ASSPSNRGHEQF
NA TRBJ2-1 TRBV6-1 ASSVQERYNEQF
NA TRBJ1-2 TRBV18 ASSPPGGQGNYGYT
NA TRBJ1-2 TRBV4-3 ASSQDPPPGGHGYT
NA TRBJ2-3 TRBV4-3 ASSQLSGTGGNTDTQY
NA TRBJ1-1 TRBV25-1 ASRDRGLDEAF
NA TRBJ1-1 TRBV25-1 ASSEGYNTEAF
NA TRBJ1-2 TRBV19 ASTLGGSGYT
NA TRBJ2-2 TRBV7-9 ASSLRASNTGELF
NA TRBJ2-3 TRBV29-1 SALRGLITDTQY
once TRBJ2-7 TRBV2 ASSWDRGLYEQY
NA TRBJ2-1 TRBV4-3 ASSQALVSYNEQF
NA TRBJ1-2 TRBV11-1 ASSPQTGYGYT
once TRBJ1-6 TRBV7-8 ASSFATRSSYNSPLH
NA TRBJ1-4 TRBV7-2 ASSPNTGARANEKLF
once TRBJ1-2 TRBV7-3 ASSLGTNYGYT
NA TRBJ2-5 TRBV5-1 ASSLGGQGAWETQY
NA TRBJ1-1 TRBV2 ASSVSTPANTEAF
NA TRBJ2-5 TRBV12-5 ASGPSVDRGQETQY
NA TRBJ2-5 TRBV12-5 ASQGAGETQY
NA TRBJ2-4 TRBV7-9 ASNPGTGKNIQY
few TRBJ1-5 TRBV18 ASSPQGAGQPQH
NA TRBJ2-5 TRBV5-1 ASSLAGGQGAGETQY
once TRBJ1-2 TRBV5-5 ASSYTLTSNYGYT
few TRBJ1-4 TRBV19 ASSDQGIPTNEKLF
NA TRBJ1-2 TRBV9 ASSSTFQGYGYT
NA TRBJ1-6 TRBV15 ATSPGSRSYNSPLH
few TRBJ1-5 TRBV7-2 ASSLDWTASVQPQH
NA TRBJ1-1 TRBV7-8 ASSLVAGSTEAF
NA TRBJ1-2 TRBV28 ASSLVSRGRGYT
NA TRBJ1-6 TRBV4-3 ASSPDSAQNSPLH
once TRBJ1-2 TRBV2 ASRRGPLATNYGYT
NA TRBJ2-7 TRBV9 ASSVEGGLPNPYEQY
NA TRBJ1-1 TRBV19 ASSIDSPNTEAF
once TRBJ1-4 TRBV5-5 ASSRDSPNEKLF
NA TRBJ2-7 TRBV10-3 AISAPPGADEQY
NA TRBJ2-7 TRBV10-3 AISPQSYEQY
once TRBJ2-7 TRBV4-3 ASSQGAGTGGYEQY
NA TRBJ1-1 TRBV6-2/TRBV6-3 ASSYFSSPNTEAF
few TRBJ2-7 TRBV27 ASSSGHYEQY
NA TRBJ1-1 TRBV7-2 ASSLARGSNTEAF
NA TRBJ1-1 TRBV2 ASSGRSTNTEAF
NA TRBJ1-1 TRBV5-5 ASSLLFRNTEAF
NA TRBJ1-5 TRBV5-6 ASSRYRVSNQPQH
NA TRBJ1-2 TRBV5-6 ASRLRVIGANYGYT
NA TRBJ1-4 TRBV11-3 ASTGTVNEKLF
NA TRBJ1-2 TRBV18 ASSPQGVNYGYT
few TRBJ1-1 TRBV5-1 ASSLAKGNTEAF
NA TRBJ2-5 TRBV6-5 ASRGETQY
NA TRBJ1-6 TRBV21-1 ASTKGRDCCSYNSPLH
NA TRBJ2-2 TRBV7-8 ASSSQGSLTGELF
NA TRBJ1-6 TRBV28 ASSDIQGAGSPLH
NA TRBJ2-2 TRBV7-9 ASSSSNGELF
NA TRBJ2-1 TRBV5-4 ASSATSGGYNEQF
once TRBJ2-3 TRBV7-8 ATNRGVAGITQY
once TRBJ2-5 TRBV5-4 ASSRGTAQETQY
NA TRBJ2-5 TRBV10-3 AISGEAGNLQETQY
NA TRBJ1-5 TRBV6-5 ASRTGSSSQPQH